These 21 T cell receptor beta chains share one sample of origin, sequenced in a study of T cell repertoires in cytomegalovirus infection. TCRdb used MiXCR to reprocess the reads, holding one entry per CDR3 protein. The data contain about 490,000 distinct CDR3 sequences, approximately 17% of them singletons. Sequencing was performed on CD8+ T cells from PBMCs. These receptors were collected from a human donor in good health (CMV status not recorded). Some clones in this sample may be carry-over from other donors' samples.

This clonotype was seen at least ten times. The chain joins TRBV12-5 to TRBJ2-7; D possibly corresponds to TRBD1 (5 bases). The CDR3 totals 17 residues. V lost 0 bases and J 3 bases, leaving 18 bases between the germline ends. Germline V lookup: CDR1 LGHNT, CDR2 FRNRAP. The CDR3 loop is CASGLVRYRDDSYEQYF. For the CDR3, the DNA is TGTGCTAGTGGTTTGGTACGATATAGAGATGACAGCTACGAGCAGTACTTC. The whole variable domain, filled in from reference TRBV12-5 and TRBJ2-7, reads DARVTQTPRHKVTEMGQEVTMRCQPILGHNTVFWYRQTMMQGLELLAYFRNRAPLDDSGMPKDRFSAEMPDATLATLKIQPSEPRDSAVYFCASGLVRYRDDSYEQYFGPGTRLTVT.

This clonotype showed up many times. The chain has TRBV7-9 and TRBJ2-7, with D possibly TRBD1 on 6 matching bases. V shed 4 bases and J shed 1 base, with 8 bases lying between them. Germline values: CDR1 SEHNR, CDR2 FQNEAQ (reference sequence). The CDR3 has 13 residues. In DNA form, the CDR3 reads TGTGCCAGCAGCTCAGGGGAGTCCTACGAGCAGTACTTC. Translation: CASSSGESYEQYF.

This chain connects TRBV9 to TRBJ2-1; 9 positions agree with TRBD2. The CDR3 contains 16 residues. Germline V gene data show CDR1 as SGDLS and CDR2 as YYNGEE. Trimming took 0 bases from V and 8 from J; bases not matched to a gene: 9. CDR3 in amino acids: CASSVAAAGGVDEQFF. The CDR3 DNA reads TGTGCCAGCAGCGTAGCAGCGGCGGGAGGGGTAGATGAGCAGTTCTTC.

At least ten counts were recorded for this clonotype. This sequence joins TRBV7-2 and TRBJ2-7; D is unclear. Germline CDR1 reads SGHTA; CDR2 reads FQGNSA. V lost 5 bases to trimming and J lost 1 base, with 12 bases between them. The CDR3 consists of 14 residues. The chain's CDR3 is CASSDRTKSYEQYF. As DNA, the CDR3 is TGTGCCAGCAGCGACCGTACCAAATCCTACGAGCAGTACTTC.

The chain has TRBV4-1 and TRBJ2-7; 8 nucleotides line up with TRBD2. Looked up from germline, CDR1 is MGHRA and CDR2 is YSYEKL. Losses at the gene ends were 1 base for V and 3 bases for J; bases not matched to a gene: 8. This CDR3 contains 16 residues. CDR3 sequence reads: CASSQGLSGGDYEQYF. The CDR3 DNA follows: TGCGCCAGCAGCCAAGGACTCTCCGGGGGGGACTACGAGCAGTACTTC.

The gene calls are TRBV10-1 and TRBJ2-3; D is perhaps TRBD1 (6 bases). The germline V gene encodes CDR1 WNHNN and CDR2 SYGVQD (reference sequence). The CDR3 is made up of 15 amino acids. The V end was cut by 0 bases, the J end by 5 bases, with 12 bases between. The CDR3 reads CASSESIGGKDTQYF. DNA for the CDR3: TGCGCCAGCAGTGAGTCGATAGGGGGTAAAGATACGCAGTATTTT.

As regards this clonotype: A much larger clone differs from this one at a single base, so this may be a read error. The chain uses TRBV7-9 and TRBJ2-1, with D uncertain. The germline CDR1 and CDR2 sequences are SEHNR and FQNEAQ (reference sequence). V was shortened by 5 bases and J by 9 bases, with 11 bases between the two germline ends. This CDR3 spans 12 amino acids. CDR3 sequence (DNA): TGTGCCAGCAGCGCCCGGTGGGGTGAGCAGTTCTTC. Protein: CASSARWGEQFF.

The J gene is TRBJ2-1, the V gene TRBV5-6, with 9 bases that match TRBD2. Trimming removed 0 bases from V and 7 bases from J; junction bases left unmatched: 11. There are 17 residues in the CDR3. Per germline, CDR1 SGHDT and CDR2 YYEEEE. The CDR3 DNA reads TGTGCCAGCAGCTTGGTGTTTGCGGGACTAGCTCTAAATGAGCAGTTCTTC. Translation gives CASSLVFAGLALNEQFF.

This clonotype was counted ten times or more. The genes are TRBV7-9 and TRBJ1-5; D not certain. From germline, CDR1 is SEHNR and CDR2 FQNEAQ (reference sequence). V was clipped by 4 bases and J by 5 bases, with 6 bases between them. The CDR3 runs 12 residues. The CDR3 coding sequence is TGTGCCAGCAGCTCCTTAGATCAGCCCCAGCATTTT. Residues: CASSSLDQPQHF.

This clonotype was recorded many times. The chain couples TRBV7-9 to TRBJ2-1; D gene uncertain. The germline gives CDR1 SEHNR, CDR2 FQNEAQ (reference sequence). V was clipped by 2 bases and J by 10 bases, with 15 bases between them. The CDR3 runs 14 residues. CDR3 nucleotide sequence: TGTGCCAGCAGCTTAACCCGTACCCCGGACGAGCAGTTCTTC. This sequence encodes CASSLTRTPDEQFF. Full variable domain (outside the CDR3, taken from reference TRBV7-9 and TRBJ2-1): DTGVSQNPRHKITKRGQNVTFRCDPISEHNRLYWYRQTLGQGPEFLTYFQNEAQLEKSRLLSDRFSAERPKGSFSTLEIQRTEQGDSAMYLCASSLTRTPDEQFFGPGTRLTVL.

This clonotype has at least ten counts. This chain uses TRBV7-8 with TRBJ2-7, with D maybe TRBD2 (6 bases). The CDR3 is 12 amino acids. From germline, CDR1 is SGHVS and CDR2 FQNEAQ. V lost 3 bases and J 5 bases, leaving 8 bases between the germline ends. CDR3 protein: CASSFPGDEQYF. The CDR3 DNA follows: TGTGCCAGCAGCTTCCCGGGGGACGAGCAGTACTTC.

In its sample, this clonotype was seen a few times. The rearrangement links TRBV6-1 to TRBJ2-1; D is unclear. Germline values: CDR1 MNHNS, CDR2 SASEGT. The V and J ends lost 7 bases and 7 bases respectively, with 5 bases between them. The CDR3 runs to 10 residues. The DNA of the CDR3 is TGTGCCAGCAATCTGAATGAGCAGTTCTTC. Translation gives CASNLNEQFF.

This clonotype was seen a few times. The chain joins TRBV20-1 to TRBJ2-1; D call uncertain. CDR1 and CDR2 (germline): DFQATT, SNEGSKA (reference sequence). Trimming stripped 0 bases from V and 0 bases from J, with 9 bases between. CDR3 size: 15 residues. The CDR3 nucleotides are TGCAGTGCTAGAGATACGGTTAGCTCCTACAATGAGCAGTTCTTC. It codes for CSARDTVSSYNEQFF.

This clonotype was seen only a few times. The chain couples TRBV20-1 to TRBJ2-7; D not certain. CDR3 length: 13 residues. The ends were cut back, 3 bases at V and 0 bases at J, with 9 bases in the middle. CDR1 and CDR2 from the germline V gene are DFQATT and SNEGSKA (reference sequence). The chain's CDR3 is CSAREVSSYEQYF. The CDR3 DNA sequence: TGCAGTGCTAGGGAAGTTAGCTCCTACGAGCAGTACTTC.

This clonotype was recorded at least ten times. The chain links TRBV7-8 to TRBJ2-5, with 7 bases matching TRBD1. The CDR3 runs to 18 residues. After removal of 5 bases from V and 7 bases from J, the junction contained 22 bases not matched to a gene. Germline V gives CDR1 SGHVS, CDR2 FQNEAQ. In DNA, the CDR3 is TGTGCCAGCAGCACGTCGTACGTGGGGACAGAGGCCTCGGGGACCCAGTACTTC. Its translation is CASSTSYVGTEASGTQYF. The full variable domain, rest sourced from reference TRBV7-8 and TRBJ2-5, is GAGVSQSPRYKVAKRGQDVALRCDPISGHVSLFWYQQALGQGPEFLTYFQNEAQLDKSGLPSDRFFAERPEGSVSTLKIQRTQQEDSAVYLCASSTSYVGTEASGTQYFGPGTRLLVL.

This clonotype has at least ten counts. The chain's CDR3 is CASSHELPYGYTF. The CDR3 DNA follows: TGTGCCAGCAGCCACGAACTTCCGTATGGCTACACCTTC. The rearrangement links TRBV7-2 to TRBJ1-2, with no clear D. V lost 5 bases, J lost 5 bases, and 12 bases lay in between. Germline lookup yields CDR1 SGHTA and CDR2 FQGNSA. This CDR3 spans 13 amino acids. Filled out from reference TRBV7-2 and TRBJ1-2, the complete variable domain reads GAGVSQSPSNKVTEKGKDVELRCDPISGHTALYWYRQSLGQGLEFLIYFQGNSAPDKSGLPSDRFSAERTGGSVSTLTIQRTQQEDSAVYLCASSHELPYGYTFGSGTRLTVV.

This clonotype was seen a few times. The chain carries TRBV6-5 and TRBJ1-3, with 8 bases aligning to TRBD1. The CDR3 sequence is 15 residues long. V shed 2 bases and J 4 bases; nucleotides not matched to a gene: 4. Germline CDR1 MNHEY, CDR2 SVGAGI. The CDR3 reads CASSYARGPGNTIYF. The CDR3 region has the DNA TGTGCCAGCAGTTACGCCAGGGGGCCAGGAAACACCATATATTTT.

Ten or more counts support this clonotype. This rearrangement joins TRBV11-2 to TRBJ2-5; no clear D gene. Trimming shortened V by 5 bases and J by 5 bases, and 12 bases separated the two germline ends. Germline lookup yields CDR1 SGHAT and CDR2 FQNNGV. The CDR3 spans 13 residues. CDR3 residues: CASSVPLEETQYF. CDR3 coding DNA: TGTGCCAGCAGCGTCCCCCTAGAGGAGACCCAGTACTTC. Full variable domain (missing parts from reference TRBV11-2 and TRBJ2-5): EAGVAQSPRYKIIEKRQSVAFWCNPISGHATLYWYQQILGQGPKLLIQFQNNGVVDDSQLPKDRFSAERLKGVDSTLKIQPAKLEDSAVYLCASSVPLEETQYFGPGTRLLVL.

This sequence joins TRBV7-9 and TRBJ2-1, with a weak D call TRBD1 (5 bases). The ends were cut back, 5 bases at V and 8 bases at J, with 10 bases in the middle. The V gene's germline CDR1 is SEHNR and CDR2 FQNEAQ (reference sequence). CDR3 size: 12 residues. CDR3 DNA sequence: TGTGCCAGCAGCCGAGTCAGGGATGAGCAGTTCTTC. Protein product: CASSRVRDEQFF.

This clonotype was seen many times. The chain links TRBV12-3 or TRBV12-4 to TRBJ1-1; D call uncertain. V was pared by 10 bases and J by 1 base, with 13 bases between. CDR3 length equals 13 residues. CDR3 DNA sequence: TGTGCCATCCAACGGAGGGAGAACACTGAAGCTTTCTTT. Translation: CAIQRRENTEAFF.

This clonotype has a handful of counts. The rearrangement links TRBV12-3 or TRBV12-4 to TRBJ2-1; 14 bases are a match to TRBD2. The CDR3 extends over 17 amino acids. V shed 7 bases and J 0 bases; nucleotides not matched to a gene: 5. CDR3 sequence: CASIGTSGRFSYNEQFF. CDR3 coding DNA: TGTGCCAGCATCGGGACTAGCGGGAGATTCTCCTACAATGAGCAGTTCTTC.